These 10 T cell receptor beta chains originate from one sample sequenced in a study of blood T cell repertoires in COVID-19. The protocol was immunoSEQ multiplex PCR, while the TCRdb copy is restricted to in-frame clones and leaves out a portion. The sample has fewer than 250,000 clones, about 83% seen once; the top ten hold approximately 6%. Sequenced: peripheral blood. The receptor set was obtained from a woman older than 75 with COVID-19, enrolled during active disease.

Here the CDR3 reads CASSPRDTFSGNTIYF. The CDR3 coding sequence is TGTGCCAGCTCACCTCGGGACACCTTCTCTGGAAACACCATATATTTT. The chain is built from TRBV18 and TRBJ1-3, with D perhaps matching TRBD1 (6 bases). The CDR3 spans 16 residues. V was cut by 3 bases and J by 0 bases, with 12 bases left in between. Germline assignment: CDR1 KGHSH and CDR2 LQKENI.

The chain combines TRBV11-2 with TRBJ1-6, with TRBD1 matching 8 bases. The CDR3 loop spans 15 amino acids. Germline CDR1 SGHAT, CDR2 FQNNGV. The J segment lost 9 bases and the V segment lost 5 bases, leaving 9 bases of the junction unmatched. CDR3 bases: TGTGCCAGCAGCCTCACAGGGGGTCAGGCTTCACCCCTCCACTTT. It is translated as CASSLTGGQASPLHF.

The chain carries TRBV12-3 or TRBV12-4 and TRBJ2-5; a possible D gene is TRBD2 (5 bases). V lost 6 bases and J 7 bases, leaving 12 bases between the germline ends. This CDR3 comprises 12 residues. CDR3 sequence (DNA): TGTGCCAGCAGCCTGCGGGTGGGGACCCAGTACTTC. It specifies CASSLRVGTQYF.

The chain is built from TRBV15 and TRBJ2-5; 8 bases align to TRBD2. This CDR3 is built from 15 residues. Losses at the gene ends were 1 base for V and 5 bases for J; bases not matched to a gene: 6. Germline CDR1 reads LNHNV; CDR2 reads YYDKDF (reference sequence). The CDR3 DNA reads as TGTGCCACCAGCAGAGGGGGAGCGGGGGCTGAGACCCAGTACTTC. The encoded protein is CATSRGGAGAETQYF.

This clone was seen only a few times. The rearrangement joins TRBV7-9 to TRBJ2-5, with 10 bases identical to TRBD2. Germline assignment: CDR1 SEHNR and CDR2 FQNEAQ (reference sequence). The CDR3 sequence is 13 residues long. V gave up 8 bases and J gave up 4 bases; unmatched junction bases: 4. The CDR3 DNA follows: TGTGCCAGCCTCCTAGCGGGGGCAGAGACCCAGTACTTC. Translation: CASLLAGAETQYF.

V is TRBV19 and J is TRBJ1-5, with D tentatively TRBD1 (6 bases). The V end was cut by 5 bases, the J end by 0 bases, with 14 bases between. This CDR3 has 16 amino acids. The germline V gene encodes CDR1 LNHDA and CDR2 SQIVND (reference sequence). The CDR3 spells CASSQDQGYSNQPQHF. The CDR3 DNA follows: TGTGCCAGTAGTCAAGATCAGGGGTATAGCAATCAGCCCCAGCATTTT.

This sequence joins TRBV19 and TRBJ2-1; D remains unclear. Trimming left V 9 bases short and J 0 bases short, with 15 bases between. Germline V gene lookup returns CDR1 LNHDA and CDR2 SQIVND (reference sequence). The CDR3 length is 15 residues. The CDR3 DNA follows: TGTGCCAGCCCTCAGTGGCCCAGCTCCTACAATGAGCAGTTCTTC. It is translated as CASPQWPSSYNEQFF.

CDR3 in DNA: TGTGCCAGCAGAGGGGCTAATCAGCCCCAGCATTTT. It encodes CASRGANQPQHF. The chain links TRBV28 to TRBJ1-5; possibly TRBD1 for D (5 bases). Germline values: CDR1 MDHEN, CDR2 SYDVKM. Trimming stripped 6 bases from V and 4 bases from J, with 7 bases between. This CDR3 spans 12 amino acids.

The rearrangement joins TRBV6-1 to TRBJ2-7; a possible D gene is TRBD1 (5 bases). The length of the CDR3 is 15 residues. Germline lookup yields CDR1 MNHNS and CDR2 SASEGT. Between the trimmed V and J ends, which lost 3 bases and 2 bases, there was a span of 14 bases. CDR3 region: CASSESGNPTYEQYF. In DNA, the CDR3 is TGTGCCAGCAGTGAGTCAGGGAATCCAACCTACGAGCAGTACTTC.

The chain joins TRBV29-1 to TRBJ1-1; 7 nucleotides agree with TRBD1. The germline V gene encodes CDR1 SQVTM and CDR2 ANQGSEA. V dropped 4 bases and J dropped 4; count of bases not matched to a gene: 3. This CDR3 comprises 12 residues. The CDR3 region is CSVAQGPTEAFF. The CDR3 DNA reads as TGCAGCGTTGCACAGGGGCCCACTGAAGCTTTCTTT.